This T cell receptor (beta chain) was found in a study of cytomegalovirus exposure and HLA in healthy donors. This clone was observed once. These donors were members of the 120-subject validation cohort, a group separate from the approximately 670-subject first cohort. Trimming left V 3 bases short and J 8 bases short, with 7 bases between. The CDR3 contains 12 residues. Per germline, CDR1 KGHSH and CDR2 LQKENI. The method was immunoSEQ multiplex PCR; TCRdb's version includes in-frame clones alone and lacks a portion of them. The data show about 160,000 clones, approximately 87% seen once. The sequence was obtained from a woman in her 30s in good health and CMV-seronegative. The material sequenced was PBMCs. V and J are TRBV18 and TRBJ1-4; D is ambiguous. CDR3 DNA: TGTGCCAGCTCACCTGGCCCGGAAAAACTGTTTTTT. Translating it yields CASSPGPEKLFF.